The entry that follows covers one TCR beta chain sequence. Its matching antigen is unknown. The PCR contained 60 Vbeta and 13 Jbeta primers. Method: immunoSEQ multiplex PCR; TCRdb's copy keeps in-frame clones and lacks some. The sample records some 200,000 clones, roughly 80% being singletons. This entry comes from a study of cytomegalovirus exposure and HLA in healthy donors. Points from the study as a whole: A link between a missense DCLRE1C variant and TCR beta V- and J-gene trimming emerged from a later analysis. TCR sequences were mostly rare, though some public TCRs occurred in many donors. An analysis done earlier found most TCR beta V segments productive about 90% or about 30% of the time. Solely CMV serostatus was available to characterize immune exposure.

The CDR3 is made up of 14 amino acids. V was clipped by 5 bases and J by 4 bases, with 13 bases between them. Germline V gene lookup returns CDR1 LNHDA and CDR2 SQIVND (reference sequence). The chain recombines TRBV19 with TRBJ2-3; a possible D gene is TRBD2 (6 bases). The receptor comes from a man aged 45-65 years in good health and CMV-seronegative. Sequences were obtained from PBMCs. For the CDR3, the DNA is TGTGCCAGTAGTGAATACGGAGGGGCAGATACGCAGTATTTT. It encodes CASSEYGGADTQYF.